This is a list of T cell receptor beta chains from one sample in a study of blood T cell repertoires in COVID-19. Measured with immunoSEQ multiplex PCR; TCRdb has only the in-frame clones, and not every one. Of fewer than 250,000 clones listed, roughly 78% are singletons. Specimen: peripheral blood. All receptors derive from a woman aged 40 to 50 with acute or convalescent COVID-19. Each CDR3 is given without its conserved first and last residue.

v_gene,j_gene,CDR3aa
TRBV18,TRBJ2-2,ASSPPLSSNTGELF
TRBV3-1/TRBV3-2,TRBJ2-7,ASSQDSGGTQY
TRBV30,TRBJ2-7,AWSVPQGGPYEQY
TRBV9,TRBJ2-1,ASGESYNEQF
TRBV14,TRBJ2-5,ASSNRETQY
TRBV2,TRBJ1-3,ASSEATTGNTIY
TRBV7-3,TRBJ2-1,ASSRTSGSVNEQF
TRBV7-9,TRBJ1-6,ASSLAQGTYNSPLH
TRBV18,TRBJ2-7,ASSPGTGENYEQY
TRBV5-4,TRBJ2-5,ASSGEGWETQY
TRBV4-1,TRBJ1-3,ASSQDRGSGNTIY
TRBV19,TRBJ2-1,ASSIFVGRTSGYNEQF
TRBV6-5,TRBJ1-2,ASSYSYGANYGYT
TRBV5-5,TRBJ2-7,ASTLSQGRGYEQY
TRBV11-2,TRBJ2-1,ASSPYGSSGRRYNEQF
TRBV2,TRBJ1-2,ASQDRGLGGYT
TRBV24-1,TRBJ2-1,ATSERTSGIRFYNEQF
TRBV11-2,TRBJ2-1,ASSLALAGGNEQF
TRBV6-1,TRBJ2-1,ASTKGLLNEQF
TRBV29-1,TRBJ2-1,SVELTPVEAWPYNEQF
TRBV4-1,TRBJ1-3,ASSHPSPSTAGNTIY
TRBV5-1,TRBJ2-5,ASSPQGQGLETQY
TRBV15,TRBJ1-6,ATSVRDRYNSPLH
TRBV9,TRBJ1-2,ASMGRQGNYGYT
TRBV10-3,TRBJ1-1,AISEGDTEAF
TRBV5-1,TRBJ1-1,ASSLFPDTEAF
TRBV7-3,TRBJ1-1,ASSLNRGTEAF
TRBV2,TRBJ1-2,ASSEARGWSGYT
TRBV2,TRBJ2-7,ASIRSGQESYEQY
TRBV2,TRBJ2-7,ASREQGNSYEQY
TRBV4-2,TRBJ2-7,ASSQAPGDNEQY
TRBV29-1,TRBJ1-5,SARVGEGQPQH
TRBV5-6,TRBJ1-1,ASSFKEVNTEAF
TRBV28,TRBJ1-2,ASSPGTGYGYT
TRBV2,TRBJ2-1,ATKLQDNEQF
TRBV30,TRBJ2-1,AWTVQGAEQF
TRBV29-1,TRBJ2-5,SVEGDRGQETQY
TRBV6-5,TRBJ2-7,ASSRRRGSSYEQY
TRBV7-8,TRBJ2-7,ASSLSHPPYEQY
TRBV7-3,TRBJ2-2,ASSSGQGRPGELF
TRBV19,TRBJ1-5,ASSIRHASGQPQH
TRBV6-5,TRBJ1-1,ASSYRGQGDTEAF
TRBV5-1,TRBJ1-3,ASSPGGQGDSGNTIY
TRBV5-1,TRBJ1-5,ASSATGYQPQH
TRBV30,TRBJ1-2,AWSSGTAFRNYGYT
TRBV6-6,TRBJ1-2,ASTNLREVNANGYT
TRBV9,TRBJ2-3,ASSPQGLSTDTQY
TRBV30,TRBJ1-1,AWRRVEVATEAF
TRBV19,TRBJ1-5,ASSIPRQGVSNQPQH
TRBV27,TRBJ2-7,ASSDGDWYEQY
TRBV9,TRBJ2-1,ASSVGRALYNEQF
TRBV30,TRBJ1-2,AWSGGGLDYGYT
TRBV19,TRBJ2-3,ASSRRGGPTDTQY
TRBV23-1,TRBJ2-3,ASSQEPGLAGSDTQY
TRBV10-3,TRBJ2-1,AISESTRGAGGYNEQF
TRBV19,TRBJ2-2,ASTGQDTNTGELF
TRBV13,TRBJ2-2,ASSLRGAKTGGGRTGELF
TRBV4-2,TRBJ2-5,ASSQDEGRQGTEETQY
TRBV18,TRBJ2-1,ASSATRDRIYNEQF
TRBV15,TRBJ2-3,ATSRVVSGRVHDTQY